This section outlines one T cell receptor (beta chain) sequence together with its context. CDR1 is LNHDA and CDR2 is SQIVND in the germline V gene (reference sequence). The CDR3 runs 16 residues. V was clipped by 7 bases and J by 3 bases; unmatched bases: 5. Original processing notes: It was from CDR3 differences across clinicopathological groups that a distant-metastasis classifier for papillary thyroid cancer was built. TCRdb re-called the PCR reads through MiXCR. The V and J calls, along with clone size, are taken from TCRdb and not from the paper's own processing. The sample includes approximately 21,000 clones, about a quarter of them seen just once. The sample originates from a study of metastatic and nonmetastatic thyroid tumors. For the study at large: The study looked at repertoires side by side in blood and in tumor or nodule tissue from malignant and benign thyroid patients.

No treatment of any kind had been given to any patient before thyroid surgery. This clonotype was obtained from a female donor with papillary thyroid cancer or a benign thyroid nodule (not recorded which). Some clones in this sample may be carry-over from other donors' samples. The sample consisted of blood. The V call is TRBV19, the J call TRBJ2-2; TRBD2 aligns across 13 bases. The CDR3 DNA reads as TGTGCCAGTACCAAGACTAGCGGGAGGTACACCGGGGAGCTGTTTTTT. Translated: CASTKTSGRYTGELFF.